This T cell receptor beta chain was documented in a study of shared clonotypes between healthy human individuals (dated by TCRdb to 2018 to 2020). For the wider study: Three men and two women, aged 18 to 49 years, made up the cohort. Per donor, three plates each were used for CD4 naive and CD4 memory, two for CD8 naive, and one for CD8 memory. Leukapheresis yielded between about 0.9 and 8.9 billion PBMCs per donor. To estimate repertoire size and how much clonotypes are shared between individuals, the study performed deep sequencing of blood TCR repertoires from about five healthy adults. Different laboratories and diverse techniques were used to prepare libraries and sequence TCR repertoires, to increase sequencing depth and limit assay-specific biases.

The donors were healthy, HIV-negative adults who had no recently reported acute infections or vaccinations. Only Caucasian adults living in Nashville, Tennessee, USA were represented among the donors. Magnetic negative selection was used to enrich CD4+ T cells, after which naive cells were positively selected on CD45RA and the negative fraction became the memory subset. Blood was obtained by leukapheresis, after which PBMCs were separated by Ficoll-Histopaque density gradient centrifugation and cryopreserved in liquid nitrogen vapor phase. Analytical flow cytometry was used to check the purity and quantity of every magnetically sorted T cell population. Genomic DNA was isolated from every sorted fraction and measured by UV absorbance on a Nanodrop 2000c. Using the deep immunoSEQ assay, TCR CDR3 regions were amplified from genomic DNA by multiplex PCR. Extracted genomic DNA from each cell subset was distributed evenly across all wells of several immunoSEQ 96-well plates, and each plate was treated as a replicate. For sorted subsets, each replicate PCR was loaded with approximately 0.2 ug genomic DNA, equivalent to 30,000 to 35,000 T cell genomes. Purified libraries were measured with a Qubit 3.0 fluorometer, size-checked on a Bioanalyzer 2100, and measured again with the KAPA Library Quantification kit. A separate single-read 150-cycle Illumina NextSeq 550 flow cell was used to sequence each immunoSEQ 96-well plate. In the paper's pipeline: Because the immunoSEQ output included only junctional sequences and no quality scores, the filtering could not be the same as the filtering used for full-length reads. To assign V/J genes and CDR3, sequences were annotated against IMGT germline references using PyIR, a Python wrapper for IgBLAST v1.9. Reads were filtered out if the reads had weak V/J assignments (E-value above 1e-6), no CDR3, stop codons, out-of-frame junctions, or ambiguous translated residues. V3J clonotypes were defined as sequences sharing an identical inferred V gene, J gene, and CDR3 amino acid sequence. To compute the percentage overlap between repertoires, the number of shared unique clonotypes was divided by the size of the smaller repertoire. Three approaches were used to assess repertoire richness: RTK rarefaction, the Chao1 estimator, and Recon v2.1 estimates of unobserved clonotypes. For all TCRbeta clonotypes obtained by the gDNA method from a few donors, generation probabilities were computed with OLGA. TCRdb's version of the immuneACCESS table is confined to in-frame rearrangements and falls short of the full clone set. An unresolved V gene accounts for under half of the shortfall where checked; the remainder is of unknown origin. V and J calls and clone size are those listed in that table; D and trimming were worked out from the DNA. This sample lists 2 million to 2.5 million clones; approximately 93% were detected once. The ten top clones hold about 0.37% of the sample.

Overall results and qualifications from the work: Even with the large sequencing depth, rarefaction of the sorted-subset datasets indicated that sequencing was incomplete. When a handful of donors were compared, the shared fraction of clonotypes was about 5% for naive CD4, over 3% for naive CD8, 2.3% for memory CD4, and about 0.36% for memory CD8. Clonotypes shared by all four sorted-subset donors showed higher generation probabilities than non-shared clonotypes. Based on pairwise subsampling, the degree of clonotype sharing among donors was expected to be affected by sequencing depth. Larger estimated clonotype richness was generally found for naive subsets than for memory subsets. Sampling was restricted to blood, and TCR repertoires in tissues likely differ from the TCR repertoires found in blood. Because the study included a small number of donors, the genetic and exposure-history diversity represented was limited.

Cut back by 2 bases and 0 bases, the V and J ends lie 11 bases apart. From cysteine to phenylalanine, the CDR3 is 16 amino acids long. The entry retains the CDR3 DNA only, 48 bases that are in frame from base 1. The germline V gene gives CDR1 as SGHVS and CDR2 as FQNEAQ. About this clone itself: This clone's antigen is unknown. Base qualities are not at hand, and no much larger clone is one base apart.

The sequenced material came from naive CD4+ T cells from PBMCs. This specimen's cell subset or site label, interpreted: CD45RA+ positively selected. The sequence links TRBV7-8 to TRBJ2-1; the D gene is not confidently resolved. This TCR came from a man aged 18 to 35 in good health. Some clones in this sample may be carry-over from other donors' samples. The CDR3 reads as follows: CASSLLHFSSYNEQFF. The nucleotide sequence reads TGTGCCAGCAGCTTACTTCACTTCAGCTCCTACAATGAGCAGTTCTTC.